The 16 T cell receptor beta chains given below trace back to one sample, sequenced in a study of regulatory T cells in long-lasting Graves disease. Arm-PCR of CDR3 regions with iRepertoire HTBI primers generated TCR beta libraries. TCRdb re-analysed the multiplex PCR reads in MiXCR, keeping a single row per CDR3 protein. The sample carries around 460,000 distinct CDR3 sequences, approximately 22% recorded once. Time point of the sample: persistent/refractory GD, antithyroid drugs over 5 years with positive TRAb. Extracted PBMC RNA gave rise to the TCR library. Here the sequenced sample was peripheral blood mononuclear cells (PBMCs), taken when the disease was refractory, from a patient treated with antithyroid drugs. These receptors came from a female donor with Graves disease.

V and J are TRBV2 and TRBJ1-2; TRBD1 aligns across 10 bases. Per germline, CDR1 SNHLY and CDR2 FYNNEI. The length of the CDR3 is 14 residues. V shed 6 bases and J 8 bases; nucleotides not matched to a gene: 9. CDR3 nucleotide sequence: TGTGCCAGCAGCCCCGGGACAGGGGCGAGGGGCTACACCTTC. It yields the protein CASSPGTGARGYTF.

This clonotype was seen repeatedly, ten times or more. The chain couples TRBV11-1 to TRBJ1-4, with unresolved D. The V gene lost 3 bases and the J gene lost 8 bases, with 16 bases spanning the gap. Germline V CDR1 and CDR2: SGHAT, FQDESV (reference sequence). The CDR3 sequence is 15 residues long. CDR3 DNA: TGTGCCAGCAGCTTCCCGGCGGAGGGTCGAGAAAAACTGTTTTTT. It codes for CASSFPAEGREKLFF.

The chain is built from TRBV6-1 and TRBJ2-2; TRBD1 matches at 8 bases. V lost 2 bases, J lost 2 bases, and 7 bases stayed unmatched. Per germline, CDR1 MNHNS and CDR2 SASEGT. The CDR3 loop spans 17 amino acids. CDR3 coding DNA: TGTGCCAGCAGTGAAAGATCAGGGGGCGTAAACACCGGGGAGCTGTTTTTT. Translation: CASSERSGGVNTGELFF.

This clonotype was seen repeatedly, ten times or more. This chain uses TRBV12-3 or TRBV12-4 with TRBJ2-5; D possibly uses TRBD1 or TRBD2 (6 bases each). The CDR3 length is 13 residues. V was clipped by 11 bases and J by 5 bases, with 18 bases between them. CDR3 DNA sequence: TGTGCCTGTAGTTGGGGGGCCGGGGAGACCCAGTACTTC. Protein: CACSWGAGETQYF.

This clonotype has a count of ten or more. V and J are TRBV28 and TRBJ2-7; D remains unclear. The germline V gene has CDR1 MDHEN and CDR2 SYDVKM. The V end was cut by 6 bases, the J end by 0 bases, with 15 bases between. CDR3 size: 15 residues. The CDR3 region has the DNA TGTGCCAGCAGGGAAAGGGTGCAGATCTCCTACGAGCAGTACTTC. Encoded protein: CASRERVQISYEQYF.

This clonotype has ten or more counts. V gene TRBV6-2 or TRBV6-3 combines with J gene TRBJ1-1, with D maybe TRBD1 (6 bases). V was pared by 5 bases and J by 1 base, with 11 bases between. The length of the CDR3 is 14 residues. Germline V CDR1 and CDR2: MNHEY, SVGEGT. CDR3 amino acids: CASSGQHKNTEAFF. The DNA of the CDR3 is TGTGCCAGCAGTGGACAGCATAAGAACACTGAAGCTTTCTTT.

Only a few counts were recorded for this clonotype. This chain links TRBV9 with TRBJ1-5; 7 positions agree with TRBD1. The ends lost 4 bases at V and 9 bases at J; junction bases unmatched: 10. CDR1 SGDLS and CDR2 YYNGEE come from the germline V gene. The CDR3 has 14 amino acids. CDR3 nucleotide sequence: TGTGCCAGCAGCCCCGACAGGGTTGGGTTGCCCCAGCATTTT. Translated, it gives CASSPDRVGLPQHF.

V and J are TRBV19 and TRBJ1-5; no firm D call. The CDR3 has 15 amino acids. V lost 0 bases and J 3 bases, leaving 9 bases between the germline ends. The germline V gene has CDR1 LNHDA and CDR2 SQIVND (reference sequence). CDR3 nucleotides: TGTGCCAGTAGTATAGACGGAGGGTTCAATCAGCCCCAGCATTTT. It encodes CASSIDGGFNQPQHF.

The V gene is TRBV12-3 or TRBV12-4, the J gene TRBJ2-1; D is unresolved. Trimming removed 3 bases from V and 1 base from J, with 10 bases in between. CDR3 length equals 15 residues. CDR3 nucleotides: TGTGCCAGCAGTTTTTCGGACCCATCCTACAATGAGCAGTTCTTC. Translated, it gives CASSFSDPSYNEQFF.

The V and J genes are TRBV10-3 and TRBJ2-1; D uncertain. The CDR3 has 13 amino acids. Trimming took off 4 bases at V and 8 bases at J, with 12 bases between the two ends. Germline loops: CDR1 ENHRY, CDR2 SYGVKD. The CDR3 sequence is CAISGRAYHEQFF. CDR3 bases: TGTGCCATCAGTGGACGGGCGTACCATGAGCAGTTCTTC.

There are a few counts of this clonotype. The chain recombines TRBV5-1 with TRBJ1-1, with 7 bases aligning to TRBD1. Germline V gene data show CDR1 as SGHRS and CDR2 as YFSETQ. The CDR3 loop spans 14 amino acids. Unmatched junction bases numbered 4, after V lost 4 bases and J lost 1 base. The CDR3: CASSTRTGNTEAFF. CDR3 DNA sequence: TGCGCCAGCAGCACCCGGACAGGGAACACTGAAGCTTTCTTT.

The rearrangement joins TRBV28 to TRBJ2-7, with 9 bases that match TRBD2. Germline V lookup: CDR1 MDHEN, CDR2 SYDVKM. The CDR3 has 16 residues. J was trimmed by 7 bases and V by 2 bases; bases with no gene match: 12. The CDR3 loop reads CASSLLSERAGGEQYF. CDR3 DNA: TGTGCCAGCAGTTTACTTTCGGAGCGGGCGGGAGGGGAGCAGTACTTC.

Details on this clonotype: An end of the junction does not agree with germline; a read error may underlie this. The chain uses TRBV5-5 and TRBJ1-1; unclear D gene. Germline V gene lookup returns CDR1 SGHKS and CDR2 YYEKEE (reference sequence). This CDR3 contains 15 residues. CDR3 loop: CASRLSHGMNTEAFF. DNA of the CDR3: TGCGCCAGCAGACTAAGCCACGGAATGAACACTGAAGCTTTCTTT.

This clonotype has a count of ten or more. This chain links TRBV6-5 with TRBJ2-7; no clear D. Looked up from germline, CDR1 is MNHEY and CDR2 is SVGAGI. The CDR3 has 13 residues. The V gene lost 2 bases and the J gene lost 0 bases, with 5 bases spanning the gap. The CDR3: CASSYVSSYEQYF. CDR3 coding DNA: TGTGCCAGCAGTTACGTTAGCTCCTACGAGCAGTACTTC.

A remark on this clonotype: With a much larger clone just one base away, this may be a read error. The chain is built from TRBV10-3 and TRBJ1-1; a weak D match, TRBD1 (6 bases). Germline CDR1 reads ENHRY; CDR2 reads SYGVKD. The CDR3 totals 16 residues. The CDR3 is CATSDPGAPLSTEAFF. As DNA, the CDR3 is TGTGCCACCAGTGACCCAGGGGCTCCCTTGAGCACTGAAGCTTTCTTT.

This chain connects TRBV6-2 or TRBV6-3 to TRBJ2-2; the D gene is possibly TRBD2 (5 bases). Germline CDR1 and CDR2: MNHEY and SVGEGT. V lost 7 bases and J 6 bases, leaving 15 bases between the germline ends. This CDR3 spans 14 amino acids. CDR3 coding DNA: TGTGCCAGCAAGACAACTAGATCCTCCGGGGAGCTGTTTTTT. This codes for CASKTTRSSGELFF.